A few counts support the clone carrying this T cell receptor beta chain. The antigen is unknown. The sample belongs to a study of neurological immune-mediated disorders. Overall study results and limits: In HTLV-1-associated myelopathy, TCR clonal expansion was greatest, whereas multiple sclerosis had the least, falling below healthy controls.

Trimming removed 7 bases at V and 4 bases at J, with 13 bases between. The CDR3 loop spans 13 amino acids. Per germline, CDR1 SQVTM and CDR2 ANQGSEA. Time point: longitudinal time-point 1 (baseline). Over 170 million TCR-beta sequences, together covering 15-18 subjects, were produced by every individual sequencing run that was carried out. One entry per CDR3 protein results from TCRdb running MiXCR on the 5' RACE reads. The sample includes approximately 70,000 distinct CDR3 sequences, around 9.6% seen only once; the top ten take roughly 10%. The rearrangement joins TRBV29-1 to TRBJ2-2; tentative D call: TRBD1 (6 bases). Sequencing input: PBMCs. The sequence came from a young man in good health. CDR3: CSAGWGLTGELFF. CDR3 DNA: TGCAGCGCTGGGTGGGGGCTCACCGGGGAGCTGTTTTTT.